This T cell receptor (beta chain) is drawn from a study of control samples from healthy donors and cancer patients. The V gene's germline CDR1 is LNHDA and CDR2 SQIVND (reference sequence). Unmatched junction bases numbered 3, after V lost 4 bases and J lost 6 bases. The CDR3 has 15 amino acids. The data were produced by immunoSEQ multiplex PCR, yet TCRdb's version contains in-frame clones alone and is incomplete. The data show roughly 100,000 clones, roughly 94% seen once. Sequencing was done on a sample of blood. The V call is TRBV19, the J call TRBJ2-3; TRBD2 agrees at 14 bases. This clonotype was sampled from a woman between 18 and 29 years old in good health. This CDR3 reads CASSKGTSGGDTQYF. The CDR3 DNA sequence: TGTGCCAGTAGTAAAGGGACTAGCGGGGGTGATACGCAGTATTTT. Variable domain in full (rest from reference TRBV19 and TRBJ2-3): DGGITQSPKYLFRKEGQNVTLSCEQNLNHDAMYWYRQDPGQGLRLIYYSQIVNDFQKGDIAEGYSVSREKKESFPLTVTSAQKNPTAFYLCASSKGTSGGDTQYFGPGTRLTVL.